This T cell receptor beta chain was obtained from a study of cytomegalovirus exposure and HLA in healthy donors. On this clone itself: Its antigen is unknown.

General observations from the study: Listed as cytomegalovirus-associated were 150 or so TCR beta chains.

This CDR3 is 15 amino acids long. Germline V gene lookup returns CDR1 SGHNT and CDR2 YYREEE (reference sequence). Trimming pared 2 bases from V and 2 bases from J, leaving 13 bases between. The study ran its PCR with 60 Vbeta and 13 Jbeta primers. Data came from immunoSEQ multiplex PCR; TCRdb stores just in-frame clones and leaves some out. The table records roughly 180,000 clones, around 80% of them present only once. The genes are TRBV5-4 and TRBJ2-5, with a tentative D call TRBD2 (5 bases). Sequenced sample: PBMCs. The TCR sequence derives from a man between 18 and 29 years old in good health and CMV-seronegative. The CDR3 nucleotides are TGTGCCAGCAGCTTAGCGGCAGGAACACAAGAGACCCAGTACTTC. Translation: CASSLAAGTQETQYF.